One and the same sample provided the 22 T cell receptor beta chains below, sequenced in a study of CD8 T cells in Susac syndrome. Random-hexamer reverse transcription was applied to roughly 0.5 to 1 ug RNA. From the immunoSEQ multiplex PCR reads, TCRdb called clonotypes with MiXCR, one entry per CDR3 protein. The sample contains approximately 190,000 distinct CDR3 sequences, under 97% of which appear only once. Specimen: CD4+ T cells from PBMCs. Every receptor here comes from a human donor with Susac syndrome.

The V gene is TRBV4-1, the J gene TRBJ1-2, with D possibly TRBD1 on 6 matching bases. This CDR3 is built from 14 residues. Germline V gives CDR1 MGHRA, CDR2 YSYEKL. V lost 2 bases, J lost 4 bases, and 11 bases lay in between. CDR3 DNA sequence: TGCGCCAGCAGCCAACAAACAGGGATCTATGGCTACACCTTC. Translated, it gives CASSQQTGIYGYTF.

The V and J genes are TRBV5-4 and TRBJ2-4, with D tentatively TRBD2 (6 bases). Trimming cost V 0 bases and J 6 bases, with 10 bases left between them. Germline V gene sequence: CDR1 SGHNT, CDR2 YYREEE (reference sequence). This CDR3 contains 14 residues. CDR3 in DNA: TGTGCCAGCAGCTTGGGTCTGGGGGGAAACATTCAGTACTTC. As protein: CASSLGLGGNIQYF.

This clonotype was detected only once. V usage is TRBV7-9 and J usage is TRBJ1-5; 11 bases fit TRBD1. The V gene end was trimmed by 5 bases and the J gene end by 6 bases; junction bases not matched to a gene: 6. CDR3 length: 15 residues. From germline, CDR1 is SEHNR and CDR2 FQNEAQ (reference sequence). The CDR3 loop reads CASSRGQGATQPQHF. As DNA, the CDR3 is TGTGCCAGCAGCCGCGGACAGGGGGCCACTCAGCCCCAGCATTTT.

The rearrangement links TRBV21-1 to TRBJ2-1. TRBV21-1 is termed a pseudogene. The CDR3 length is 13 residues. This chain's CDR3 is CASSKCEFNEQFF. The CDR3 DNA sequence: TGTGCCAGCAGCAAATGCGAGTTCAATGAGCAGTTCTTC.

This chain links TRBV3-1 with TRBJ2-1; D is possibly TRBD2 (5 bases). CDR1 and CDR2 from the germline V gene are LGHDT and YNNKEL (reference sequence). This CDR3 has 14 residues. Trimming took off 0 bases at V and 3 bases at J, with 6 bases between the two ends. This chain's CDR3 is CASSQDEGYNEQFF. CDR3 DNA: TGTGCCAGCAGCCAAGATGAGGGCTACAATGAGCAGTTCTTC.

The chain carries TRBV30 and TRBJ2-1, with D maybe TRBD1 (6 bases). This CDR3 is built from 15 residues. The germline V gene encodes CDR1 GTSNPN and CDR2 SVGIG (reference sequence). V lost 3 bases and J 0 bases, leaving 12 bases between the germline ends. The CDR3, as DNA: TGTGCCTGGAGGCAGGGGCGGTTCTCCTACAATGAGCAGTTCTTC. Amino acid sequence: CAWRQGRFSYNEQFF.

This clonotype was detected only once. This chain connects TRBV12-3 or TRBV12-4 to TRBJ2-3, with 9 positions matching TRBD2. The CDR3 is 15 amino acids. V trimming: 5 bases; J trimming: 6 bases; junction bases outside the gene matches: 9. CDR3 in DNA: TGTGCCAGCAGTCCTCAAGCGGGGGGTACCGATACGCAGTATTTT. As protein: CASSPQAGGTDTQYF.

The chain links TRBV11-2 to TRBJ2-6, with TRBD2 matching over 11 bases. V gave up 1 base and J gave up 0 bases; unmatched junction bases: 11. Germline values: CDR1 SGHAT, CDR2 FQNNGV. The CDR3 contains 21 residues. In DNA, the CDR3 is TGTGCCAGCAGCTTAGTAGAGTCTAGCGGGGGGAGTTTCTCTGGGGCCAACGTCCTGACTTTC. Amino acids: CASSLVESSGGSFSGANVLTF.

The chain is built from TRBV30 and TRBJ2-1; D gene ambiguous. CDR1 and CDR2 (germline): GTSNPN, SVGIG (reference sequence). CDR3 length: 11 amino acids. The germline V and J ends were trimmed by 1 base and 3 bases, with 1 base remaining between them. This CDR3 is CAWSGYNEQFF. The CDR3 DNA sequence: TGTGCCTGGAGTGGCTACAATGAGCAGTTCTTC. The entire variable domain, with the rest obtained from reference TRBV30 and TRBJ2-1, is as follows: SQTIHQWPATLVQPVGSPLSLECTVEGTSNPNLYWYRQAAGRGLQLLFYSVGIGQISSEVPQNLSASRPQDRQFILSSKKLLLSDSGFYLCAWSGYNEQFFGPGTRLTVL.

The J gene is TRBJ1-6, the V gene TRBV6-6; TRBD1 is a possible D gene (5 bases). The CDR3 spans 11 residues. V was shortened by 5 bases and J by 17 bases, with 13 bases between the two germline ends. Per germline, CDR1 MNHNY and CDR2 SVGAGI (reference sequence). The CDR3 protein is CASSGRGTFHF. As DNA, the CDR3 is TGTGCCAGCAGTGGAAGGGGCACCTTCCACTTT.

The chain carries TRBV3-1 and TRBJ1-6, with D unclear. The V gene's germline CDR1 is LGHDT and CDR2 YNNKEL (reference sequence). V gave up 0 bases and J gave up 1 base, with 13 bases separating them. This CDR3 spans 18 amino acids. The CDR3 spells CASSQDFGLGSYNSPLHF. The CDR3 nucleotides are TGTGCCAGCAGCCAAGATTTCGGGTTGGGGTCCTATAATTCACCCCTCCACTTT.

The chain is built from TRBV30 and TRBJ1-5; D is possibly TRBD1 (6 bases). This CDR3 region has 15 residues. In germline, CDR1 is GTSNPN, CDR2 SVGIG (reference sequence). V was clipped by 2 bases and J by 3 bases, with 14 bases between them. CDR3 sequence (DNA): TGTGCCTGGAGTTATACCAGGGGCCCCAATCAGCCCCAGCATTTT. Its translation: CAWSYTRGPNQPQHF. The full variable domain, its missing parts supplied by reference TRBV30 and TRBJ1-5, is SQTIHQWPATLVQPVGSPLSLECTVEGTSNPNLYWYRQAAGRGLQLLFYSVGIGQISSEVPQNLSASRPQDRQFILSSKKLLLSDSGFYLCAWSYTRGPNQPQHFGDGTRLSIL.

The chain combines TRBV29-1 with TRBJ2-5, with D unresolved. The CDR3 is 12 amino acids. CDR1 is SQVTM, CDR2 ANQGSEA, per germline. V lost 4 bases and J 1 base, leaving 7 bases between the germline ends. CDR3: CSVGALQETQYF. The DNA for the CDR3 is TGCAGCGTTGGGGCCCTCCAAGAGACCCAGTACTTC. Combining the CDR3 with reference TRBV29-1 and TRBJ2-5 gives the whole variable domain SAVISQKPSRDICQRGTSLTIQCQVDSQVTMMFWYRQQPGQSLTLIATANQGSEATYESGFVIDKFPISRPNLTFSTLTVSNMSPEDSSIYLCSVGALQETQYFGPGTRLLVL.

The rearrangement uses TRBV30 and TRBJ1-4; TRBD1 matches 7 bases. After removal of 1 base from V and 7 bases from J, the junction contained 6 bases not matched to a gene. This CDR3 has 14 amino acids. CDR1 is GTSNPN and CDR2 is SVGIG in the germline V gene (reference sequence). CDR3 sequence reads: CAWSGSGQREKLFF. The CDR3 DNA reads TGTGCCTGGAGTGGGTCGGGACAGCGTGAAAAACTGTTTTTT.

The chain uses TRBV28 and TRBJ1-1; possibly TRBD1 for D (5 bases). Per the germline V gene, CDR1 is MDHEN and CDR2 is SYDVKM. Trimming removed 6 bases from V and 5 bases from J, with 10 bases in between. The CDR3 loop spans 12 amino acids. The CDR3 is CASSPGRTEAFF. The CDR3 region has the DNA TGTGCCAGCAGCCCGGGGCGAACTGAAGCTTTCTTT.

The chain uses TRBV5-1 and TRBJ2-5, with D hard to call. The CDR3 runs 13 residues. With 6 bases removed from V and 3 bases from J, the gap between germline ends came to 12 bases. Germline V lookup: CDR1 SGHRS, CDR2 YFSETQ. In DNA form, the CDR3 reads TGCGCCAGCAAACTTGGTTTTGAAGAGACCCAGTACTTC. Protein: CASKLGFEETQYF.

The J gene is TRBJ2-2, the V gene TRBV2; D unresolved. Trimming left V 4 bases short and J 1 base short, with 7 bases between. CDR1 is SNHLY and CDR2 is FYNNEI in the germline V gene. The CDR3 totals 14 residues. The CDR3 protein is CASSAQMNTGELFF. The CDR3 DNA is TGTGCCAGCAGTGCGCAGATGAACACCGGGGAGCTGTTTTTT.

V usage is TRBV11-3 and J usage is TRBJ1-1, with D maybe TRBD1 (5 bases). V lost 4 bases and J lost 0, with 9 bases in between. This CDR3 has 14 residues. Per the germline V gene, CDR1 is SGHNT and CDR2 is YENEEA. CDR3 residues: CASSSGVVNTEAFF. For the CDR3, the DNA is TGTGCCAGCAGCTCGGGGGTGGTGAACACTGAAGCTTTCTTT. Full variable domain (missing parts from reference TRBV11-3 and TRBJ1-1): EAGVVQSPRYKIIEKKQPVAFWCNPISGHNTLYWYLQNLGQGPELLIRYENEEAVDDSQLPKDRFSAERLKGVDSTLKIQPAELGDSAVYLCASSSGVVNTEAFFGQGTRLTVV.

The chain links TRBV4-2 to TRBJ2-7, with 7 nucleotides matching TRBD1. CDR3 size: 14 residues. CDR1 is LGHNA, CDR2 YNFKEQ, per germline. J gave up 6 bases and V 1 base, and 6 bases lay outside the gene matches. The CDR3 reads CASSQVLDRAEQYF. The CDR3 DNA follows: TGTGCCAGCAGCCAAGTTCTCGACAGGGCCGAGCAGTACTTC.

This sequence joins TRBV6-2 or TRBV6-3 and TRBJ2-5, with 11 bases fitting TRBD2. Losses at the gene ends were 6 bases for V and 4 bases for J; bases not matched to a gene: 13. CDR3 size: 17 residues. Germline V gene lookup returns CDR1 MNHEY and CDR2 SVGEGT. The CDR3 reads CASSPLAGEVNRETQYF. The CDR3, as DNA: TGTGCCAGCAGCCCACTAGCGGGGGAAGTGAACAGAGAGACCCAGTACTTC.

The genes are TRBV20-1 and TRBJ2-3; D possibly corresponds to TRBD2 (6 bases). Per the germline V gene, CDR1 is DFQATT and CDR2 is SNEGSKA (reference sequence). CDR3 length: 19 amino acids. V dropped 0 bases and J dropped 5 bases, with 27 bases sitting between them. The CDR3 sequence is CSARDPGPWAGKPGDTQYF. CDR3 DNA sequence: TGCAGTGCTAGAGACCCAGGCCCCTGGGCGGGGAAACCTGGAGATACGCAGTATTTT.

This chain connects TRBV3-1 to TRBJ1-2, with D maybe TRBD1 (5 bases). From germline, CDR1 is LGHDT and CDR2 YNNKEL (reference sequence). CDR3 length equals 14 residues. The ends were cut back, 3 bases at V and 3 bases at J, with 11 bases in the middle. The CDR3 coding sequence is TGTGCCAGCAGCCAGGTCGGGGCGGACTATGGCTACACCTTC. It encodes CASSQVGADYGYTF.